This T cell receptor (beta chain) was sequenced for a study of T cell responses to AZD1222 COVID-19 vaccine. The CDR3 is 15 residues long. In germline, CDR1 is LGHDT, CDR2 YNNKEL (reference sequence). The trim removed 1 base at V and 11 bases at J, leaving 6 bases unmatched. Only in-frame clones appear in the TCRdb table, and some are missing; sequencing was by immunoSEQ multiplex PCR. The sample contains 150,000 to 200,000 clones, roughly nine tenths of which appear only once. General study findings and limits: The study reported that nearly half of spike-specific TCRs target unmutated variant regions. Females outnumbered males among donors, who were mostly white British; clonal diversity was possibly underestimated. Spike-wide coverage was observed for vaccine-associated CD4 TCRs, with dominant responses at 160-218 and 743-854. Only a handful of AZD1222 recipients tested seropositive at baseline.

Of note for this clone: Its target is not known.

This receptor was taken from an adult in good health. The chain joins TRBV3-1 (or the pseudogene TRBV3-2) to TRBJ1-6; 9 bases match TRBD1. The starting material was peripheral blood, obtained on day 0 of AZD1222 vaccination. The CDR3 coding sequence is TGTGCCAGCAGCCAAGCTACAGGGGGCTGGACACCCCTCCACTTT. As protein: CASSQATGGWTPLHF.